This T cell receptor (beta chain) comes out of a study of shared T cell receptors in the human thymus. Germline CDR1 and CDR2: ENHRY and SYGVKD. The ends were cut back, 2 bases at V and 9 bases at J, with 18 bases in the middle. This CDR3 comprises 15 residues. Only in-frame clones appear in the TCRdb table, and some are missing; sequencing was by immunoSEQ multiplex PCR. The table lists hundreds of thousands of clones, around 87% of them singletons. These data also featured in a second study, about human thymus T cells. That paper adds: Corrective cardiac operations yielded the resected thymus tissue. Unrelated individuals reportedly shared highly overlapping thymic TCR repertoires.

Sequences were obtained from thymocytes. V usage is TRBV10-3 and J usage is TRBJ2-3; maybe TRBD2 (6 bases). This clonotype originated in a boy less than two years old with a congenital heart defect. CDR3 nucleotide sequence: TGTGCCATCAGTGAGAGGGGACTCGCCACAGGAACGCAGTATTTT. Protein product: CAISERGLATGTQYF.